This T cell receptor (beta chain) was captured in a study of blood T cell repertoires in COVID-19. Study context: There were acute and convalescent COVID-19 samples, and they came from the United States, Italy and Spain.

Trimming took 2 bases from V and 2 from J; bases not matched to a gene: 4. The CDR3 length is 15 residues. CDR1 and CDR2 (germline): SGHTA, FQGTGA. Generated by immunoSEQ multiplex PCR, the TCRdb table keeps only in-frame clones and is missing some. The sample lists roughly 280,000 clones, around 83% occurring once. This chain links TRBV7-3 with TRBJ2-3, with 7 bases matching TRBD1. The receptor's source is a man aged 18 to 29 with active or convalescent COVID-19. The sample comprised peripheral blood. The CDR3 is CASSLQGTATDTQYF. The CDR3 coding sequence is TGTGCCAGCAGCTTACAGGGGACAGCCACAGATACGCAGTATTTT.